These 6 T cell receptor beta chains originate from one sample sequenced in a study of post-analysis software for immune sequencing data. Unique molecular identifiers were built into the TCR beta cDNA libraries. TCRdb fed the PCR reads into MiXCR, producing one record per CDR3 protein. The sample lists about 800,000 distinct CDR3 sequences, roughly 29% occurring once. Antigens of these TCRs are unknown. Study-wide results and caveats: Roughly five TRBV segments were more frequent in patients than controls; TRBV5-6, TRBV5-1 and TRBV20-1 belonged to this group.

Sequenced: blood. The receptors stem from a girl aged 5-17 years with multiple sclerosis.

The chain uses TRBV5-1 and TRBJ1-2; a possible D gene is TRBD1 (5 bases). This CDR3 region has 14 residues. Trimming took 3 bases from V and 5 from J, leaving 14 bases between them. From germline, CDR1 is SGHRS and CDR2 YFSETQ. This CDR3 reads CASSSAGGAYGYTF. CDR3 coding DNA: TGCGCCAGCAGCTCCGCGGGGGGAGCATATGGCTACACCTTC.

This clonotype appeared once. This rearrangement joins TRBV2 to TRBJ1-5, with D possibly being TRBD1 (5 bases). Trimming removed 4 bases at V and 9 bases at J, with 13 bases between. Looked up from germline, CDR1 is SNHLY and CDR2 is FYNNEI. The CDR3 has 13 residues. The CDR3 loop reads CASSGDSFGPQHF. CDR3 in DNA: TGTGCCAGCAGTGGGGACTCGTTTGGGCCCCAGCATTTT.

The V gene is TRBV12-3 or TRBV12-4, the J gene TRBJ1-1; D possibly corresponds to TRBD1 (6 bases). The CDR3 is made up of 18 amino acids. Trimming cost V 6 bases and J 1 base, with 24 bases left between them. Written as DNA, the CDR3 is TGTGCCAGCAGATCACCCTGGGGAGGGGGATCCGGGAACACTGAAGCTTTCTTT. Protein sequence: CASRSPWGGGSGNTEAFF.

On this clonotype: At one end, the junction sequence differs from germline, possibly due to a read error. CDR3 protein: CSSSQDLAGGITDTQYF. CDR3 nucleotides: TGTTCCAGCAGCCAAGATCTGGCGGGAGGGATCACAGATACGCAGTATTTT. The gene calls are TRBV3-1 and TRBJ2-3; 9 bases match TRBD2. The CDR3 totals 17 residues. CDR1 and CDR2 from the germline V gene are LGHDT and YNNKEL (reference sequence).

This chain connects TRBV20-1 to TRBJ2-1; D not certain. The germline V gene encodes CDR1 DFQATT and CDR2 SNEGSKA (reference sequence). CDR3 length: 14 amino acids. V dropped 3 bases and J dropped 6 bases, with 15 bases sitting between them. DNA for the CDR3: TGCAGTGCTAGTGGGAACAAGTCCCCCAATGAGCAGTTCTTC. It is translated as CSASGNKSPNEQFF.

The rearrangement links TRBV3-1 to TRBJ2-5; 9 bases are a match to TRBD1. CDR3 length: 16 residues. The trim removed 2 bases at V and 2 bases at J, leaving 6 bases unmatched. Germline loops: CDR1 LGHDT, CDR2 YNNKEL (reference sequence). The CDR3, as DNA: TGTGCCAGCAGCCAAATCCGCGGGACAGGGCAAGAGACCCAGTACTTC. This encodes CASSQIRGTGQETQYF.